This T cell receptor (beta chain) was sequenced during a study of early T cells in non-severe SARS-CoV-2 infection. Study overall: RNA in bulk from unsorted whole blood was sequenced, and chains were unpaired.

There are 14 residues in the CDR3. In germline, CDR1 is MNHEY, CDR2 SMNVEV (reference sequence). V was pared by 5 bases and J by 3 bases, with 13 bases between. Tagging with unique molecular identifiers was applied to individual cDNA molecules. TCRdb passed the 5' RACE reads through MiXCR, listing each CDR3 protein once. In the table there are roughly 60,000 distinct CDR3 sequences, 11% of which are singletons. The clonotype was recovered from an adult who was a healthcare worker with PCR-confirmed SARS-CoV-2 infection or an uninfected control (not recorded which). The rearrangement uses TRBV27 and TRBJ1-1; tentatively, D is TRBD1 (5 bases). Sample: whole blood, taken at baseline. The CDR3 sequence is CASSLRARDTEAFF. The DNA for the CDR3 is TGTGCCAGCAGTCTCAGGGCCAGGGACACTGAAGCTTTCTTT.